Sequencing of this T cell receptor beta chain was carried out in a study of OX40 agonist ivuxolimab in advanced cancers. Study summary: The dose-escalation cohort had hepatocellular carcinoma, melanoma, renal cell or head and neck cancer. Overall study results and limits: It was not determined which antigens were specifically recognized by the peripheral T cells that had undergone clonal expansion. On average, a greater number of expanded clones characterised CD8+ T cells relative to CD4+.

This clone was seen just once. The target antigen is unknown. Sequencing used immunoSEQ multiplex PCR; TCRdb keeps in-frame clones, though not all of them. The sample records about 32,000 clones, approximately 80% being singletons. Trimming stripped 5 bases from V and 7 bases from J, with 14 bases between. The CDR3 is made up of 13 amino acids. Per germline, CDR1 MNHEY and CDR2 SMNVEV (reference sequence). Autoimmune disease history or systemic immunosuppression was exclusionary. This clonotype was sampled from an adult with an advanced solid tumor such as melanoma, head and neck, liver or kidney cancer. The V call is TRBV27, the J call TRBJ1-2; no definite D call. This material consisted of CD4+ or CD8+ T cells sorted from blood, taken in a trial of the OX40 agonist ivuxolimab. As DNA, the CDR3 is TGTGCCAGCAGTCCCCCGGACGGATCTGGCTACACCTTC. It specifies CASSPPDGSGYTF.